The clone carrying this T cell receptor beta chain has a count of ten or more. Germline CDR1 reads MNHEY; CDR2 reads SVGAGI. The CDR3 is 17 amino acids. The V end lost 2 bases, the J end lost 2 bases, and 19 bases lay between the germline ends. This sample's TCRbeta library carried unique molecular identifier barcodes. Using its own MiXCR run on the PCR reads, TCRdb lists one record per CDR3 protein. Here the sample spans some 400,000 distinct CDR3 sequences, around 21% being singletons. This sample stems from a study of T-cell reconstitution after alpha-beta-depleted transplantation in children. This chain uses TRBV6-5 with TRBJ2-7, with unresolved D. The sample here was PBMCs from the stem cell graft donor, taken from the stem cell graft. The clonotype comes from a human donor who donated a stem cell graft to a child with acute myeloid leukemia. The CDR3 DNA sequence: TGTGCCAGCAGTTACGTGGCAGGAATAAACGAGGCCTACGAGCAGTACTTC. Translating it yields CASSYVAGINEAYEQYF.